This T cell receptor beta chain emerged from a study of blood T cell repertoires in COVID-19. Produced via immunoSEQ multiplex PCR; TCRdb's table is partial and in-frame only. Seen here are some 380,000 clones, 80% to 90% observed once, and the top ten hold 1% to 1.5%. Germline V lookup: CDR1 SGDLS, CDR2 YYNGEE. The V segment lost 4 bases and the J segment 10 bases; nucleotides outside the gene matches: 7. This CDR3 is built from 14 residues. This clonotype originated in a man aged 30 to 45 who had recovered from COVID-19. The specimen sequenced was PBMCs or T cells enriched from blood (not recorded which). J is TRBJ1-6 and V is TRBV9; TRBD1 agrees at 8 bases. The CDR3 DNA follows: TGTGCCAGCAGCCAGGGGGCCATGGGATCACCCCTCCACTTT. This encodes CASSQGAMGSPLHF.